The clone carrying this T cell receptor (beta chain) was counted a few times. At the DNA level, this CDR3 is encoded by other sequences in the same sample as well. CDR1 and CDR2 from the germline V gene are LGHNA and YSLEER. The CDR3 is made up of 15 amino acids. J lost 3 bases, V lost 1 base, and 2 bases had no gene match. This record belongs to a study of cytomegalovirus exposure and HLA in healthy donors. The study ran its PCR with 60 Vbeta and 13 Jbeta primers. Libraries were prepared by immunoSEQ multiplex PCR; TCRdb keeps only in-frame clonotypes and omits some of them. The table records around 160,000 clones, around 75% of them present only once.

The J gene is TRBJ2-1, the V gene TRBV4-3, with TRBD1 matching 8 bases. The receptor comes from a woman aged 18-29 years in good health and CMV-seronegative. Sequencing input: PBMCs. Here the CDR3 reads CASSQGTGGYNEQFF. The CDR3 bases are TGCGCCAGCAGCCAAGGAACAGGGGGCTACAATGAGCAGTTCTTC.